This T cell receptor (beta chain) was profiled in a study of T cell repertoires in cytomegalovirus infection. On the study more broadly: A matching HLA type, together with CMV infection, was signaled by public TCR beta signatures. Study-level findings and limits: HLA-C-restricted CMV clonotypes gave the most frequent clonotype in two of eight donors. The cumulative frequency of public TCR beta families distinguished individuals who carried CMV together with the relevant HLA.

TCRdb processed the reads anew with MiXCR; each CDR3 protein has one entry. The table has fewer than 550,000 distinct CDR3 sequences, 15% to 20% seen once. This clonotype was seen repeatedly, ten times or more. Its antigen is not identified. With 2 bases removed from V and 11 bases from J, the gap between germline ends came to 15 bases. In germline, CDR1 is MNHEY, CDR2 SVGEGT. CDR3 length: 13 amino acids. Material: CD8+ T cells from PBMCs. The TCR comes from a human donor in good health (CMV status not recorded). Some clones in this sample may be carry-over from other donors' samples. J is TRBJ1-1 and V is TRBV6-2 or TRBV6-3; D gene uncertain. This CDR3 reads CASSYAGGKWAFF. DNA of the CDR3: TGTGCCAGCAGTTACGCGGGCGGTAAATGGGCTTTCTTT.